This TCR beta chain was profiled in a study of CD8 T cells in Susac syndrome. At the level of the study: Clinical remission applied to fewer than ten sequenced Susac syndrome patients, and about 6 had active disease.

When the RNA was reverse transcribed, random hexamers were used with an input of about 0.5 to 1 ug. With immunoSEQ multiplex PCR, TCR beta CDR3 was amplified across 54 Vbeta and 13 Jbeta. MiXCR, applied by TCRdb to the immunoSEQ multiplex PCR reads, yields one record per CDR3 protein. This sample has roughly 84,000 distinct CDR3 sequences, with around 96% found just once. Study-wide results and caveats: The total CD8+ repertoires yielded around 15 Susac-specific public clones and the CD8+ TEMRA repertoires yielded roughly 5. As the study acknowledged, the number of individuals who were part of its TCR sequencing and HLA analysis was relatively small.

CDR1 and CDR2 (germline): MNHEY, SVGAGI. V trimming: 6 bases; J trimming: 4 bases; junction bases outside the gene matches: 4. This CDR3 region has 14 residues. On this clonotype: Its antigen is not known.

Sequencing input: CD8+ T cells from PBMCs. This sequence was found in a human donor with Susac syndrome. V is TRBV6-5 and J is TRBJ2-3, with 10 bases lining up with TRBD2. Here the CDR3 reads CASSASGSADTQYF. CDR3 nucleotide sequence: TGTGCCAGCAGCGCTAGCGGGAGTGCAGATACGCAGTATTTT.